One and the same sample provided the 31 T cell receptor beta chains below, sequenced in a study of siplizumab effects on memory and regulatory T cells. Only in-frame clones appear in the TCRdb table, and some are missing; sequencing was by immunoSEQ multiplex PCR. Here the sample spans approximately 100,000 clones, about nine tenths being singletons. Input material: non-Treg CD4+ T cells sorted from blood. The receptors stem from a human donor in good health.

This clone came up once. The genes are TRBV5-1 and TRBJ2-6; D remains unclear. Trimming left V 4 bases short and J 0 bases short, with 11 bases between. The CDR3 covers 16 residues. Germline V lookup: CDR1 SGHRS, CDR2 YFSETQ. CDR3 region: CASSNRESSGANVLTF. The CDR3 DNA follows: TGCGCCAGCAGCAACAGAGAGAGCTCTGGGGCCAACGTCCTGACTTTC.

This clone was picked up a small number of times. The chain uses TRBV20-1 and TRBJ1-1; D ambiguous. CDR3 length equals 11 residues. Germline values: CDR1 DFQATT, CDR2 SNEGSKA (reference sequence). V lost 3 bases and J 6 bases, leaving 8 bases between the germline ends. The DNA of the CDR3 is TGCAGTGCTAGCCATGGGCCTGAAGCTTTCTTT. Translated: CSASHGPEAFF.

The count of this clone is one. The chain employs TRBV4-3 and TRBJ2-3; no definite D call. V was trimmed by 2 bases and J by 1 base, leaving 7 bases between them. This CDR3 has 14 residues. Germline CDR1 and CDR2: LGHNA and YSLEER. The CDR3 here is CASSQMPGTDTQYF. In DNA, the CDR3 is TGCGCCAGCAGCCAAATGCCCGGCACAGATACGCAGTATTTT.

The chain uses TRBV12-5 and TRBJ1-5; 8 nucleotides line up with TRBD1. Germline V CDR1 and CDR2: LGHNT, FRNRAP. The CDR3 totals 14 residues. V shed 6 bases, J shed 2 bases, and the junction held 3 bases outside the gene matches. CDR3 sequence (DNA): TGTGCTAGTGGGGCGGGACAGGGCAATCAGCCCCAGCATTTT. The encoded protein is CASGAGQGNQPQHF.

The chain has TRBV27 and TRBJ1-6; a possible D gene is TRBD1 (5 bases). CDR1 and CDR2 from the germline V gene are MNHEY and SMNVEV (reference sequence). There are 16 residues in the CDR3. V dropped 6 bases and J dropped 0 bases, with 12 bases sitting between them. The CDR3, as DNA: TGTGCCAGCAGAAGAGGGACGAGCTCCTATAATTCACCCCTCCACTTT. Protein product: CASRRGTSSYNSPLHF.

The chain uses TRBV5-6 and TRBJ2-2; no clear D gene. V was trimmed by 1 base and J by 5 bases, leaving 3 bases between them. CDR3 length: 12 residues. Germline V CDR1 and CDR2: SGHDT, YYEEEE. The CDR3 sequence: CASSLPTGELFF. The CDR3, as DNA: TGTGCCAGCAGCTTGCCTACCGGGGAGCTGTTTTTT.

This clone was seen just once. The V call is TRBV2, the J call TRBJ1-5; D may be TRBD1 (5 bases). V was clipped by 6 bases and J by 7 bases, with 16 bases between them. The CDR3 has 14 amino acids. Germline V gene data show CDR1 as SNHLY and CDR2 as FYNNEI. Here the CDR3 reads CASSRGGEEQPQHF. CDR3 DNA sequence: TGTGCCAGCAGCCGCGGGGGGGAGGAACAGCCCCAGCATTTT.

This chain links TRBV4-1 with TRBJ2-7, with TRBD2 matching over 7 bases. Germline V CDR1 and CDR2: MGHRA, YSYEKL. The CDR3 length is 16 residues. The V and J ends lost 4 bases and 2 bases, in that order; junction bases with no gene match: 11. The CDR3 region has the DNA TGCGCCAGCAGCCCGCCGCTAGCGGAGGGCCCCTACGAGCAGTACTTC. Its translation: CASSPPLAEGPYEQYF.

The genes are TRBV6-1 and TRBJ2-7; maybe TRBD1 (5 bases). This CDR3 has 15 amino acids. The germline V gene has CDR1 MNHNS and CDR2 SASEGT. V was pared by 6 bases and J by 2 bases, with 17 bases between. Here the CDR3 reads CASRGRPPRTYEQYF. The DNA for the CDR3 is TGTGCCAGCAGGGGGCGACCTCCAAGGACCTACGAGCAGTACTTC.

V gene TRBV30 combines with J gene TRBJ2-3; TRBD1 matches at 7 bases. In germline, CDR1 is GTSNPN, CDR2 SVGIG (reference sequence). With V trimmed by 2 bases and J by 2 bases, 4 bases remained unmatched. The CDR3 loop spans 14 amino acids. CDR3 residues: CAWSLGQDTDTQYF. CDR3 nucleotide sequence: TGTGCCTGGAGTCTAGGACAGGACACAGATACGCAGTATTTT. The whole variable domain, remainder taken from reference TRBV30 and TRBJ2-3, is SQTIHQWPATLVQPVGSPLSLECTVEGTSNPNLYWYRQAAGRGLQLLFYSVGIGQISSEVPQNLSASRPQDRQFILSSKKLLLSDSGFYLCAWSLGQDTDTQYFGPGTRLTVL.

The chain joins TRBV6-1 to TRBJ1-1; 7 positions match TRBD1. CDR1 is MNHNS and CDR2 is SASEGT in the germline V gene. Trimming cost V 2 bases and J 4 bases; bases outside gene matches: 1. The CDR3 totals 13 residues. The CDR3 sequence: CASSEQGGTEAFF. As DNA, the CDR3 is TGTGCCAGCAGTGAACAGGGGGGCACTGAAGCTTTCTTT.

The J gene is TRBJ1-1, the V gene TRBV29-1; D gene unclear. The V gene lost 7 bases and the J gene lost 1 base, with 10 bases spanning the gap. Germline assignment: CDR1 SQVTM and CDR2 ANQGSEA. CDR3 length: 12 amino acids. The CDR3 loop is CSGETANTEAFF. CDR3 nucleotide sequence: TGCAGCGGCGAAACAGCGAACACTGAAGCTTTCTTT.

V gene TRBV4-1 combines with J gene TRBJ1-1; unclear D gene. CDR1 is MGHRA and CDR2 is YSYEKL in the germline V gene. Trimming removed 8 bases at V and 8 bases at J, with 12 bases between. The CDR3 contains 11 residues. The CDR3 nucleotides read TGCGCCAGCGGGAGAGCAAGGGAAGCTTTCTTT. Translation: CASGRAREAFF.

This chain connects TRBV5-4 to TRBJ2-1, with D unclear. The V gene lost 1 base and the J gene lost 8 bases, with 7 bases spanning the gap. This CDR3 has 12 amino acids. Germline V gene data show CDR1 as SGHNT and CDR2 as YYREEE (reference sequence). The CDR3 bases are TGTGCCAGCAGCTTGCGGGTGGATGAGCAGTTCTTC. Translation: CASSLRVDEQFF.

This clone came up a few times. The genes are TRBV5-4 and TRBJ2-5; D might be TRBD2 (5 bases). The CDR3 covers 13 residues. In germline, CDR1 is SGHNT, CDR2 YYREEE (reference sequence). Trimming took 5 bases from V and 5 from J, leaving 13 bases between them. The CDR3 nucleotides are TGTGCCAGCAGTCAGCCCCCGGGGGAGACCCAGTACTTC. It yields the protein CASSQPPGETQYF.

The V call is TRBV9, the J call TRBJ2-2; D may be TRBD1 (6 bases). V lost 4 bases and J lost 3, with 13 bases in between. Germline lookup yields CDR1 SGDLS and CDR2 YYNGEE. The CDR3 runs to 15 residues. This CDR3 reads CASSIDRLDTGELFF. CDR3 DNA sequence: TGTGCCAGCAGCATTGACAGGTTAGACACCGGGGAGCTGTTTTTT.

The rearrangement links TRBV7-2 to TRBJ2-5; D not certain. V dropped 2 bases and J dropped 1 base, with 14 bases sitting between them. Germline CDR1 and CDR2: SGHTA and FQGNSA. The CDR3 is made up of 16 amino acids. CDR3 sequence (DNA): TGTGCCAGCAGCTTATTTTACCGAACTTCCCAAGAGACCCAGTACTTC. This gives the protein CASSLFYRTSQETQYF.

The rearrangement joins TRBV30 to TRBJ1-2, with D hard to call. Trimming cost V 0 bases and J 6 bases, with 5 bases left between them. There are 11 residues in the CDR3. In germline, CDR1 is GTSNPN, CDR2 SVGIG (reference sequence). The CDR3, as DNA: TGTGCCTGGAGTGTACTAGATGGCTACACCTTC. It is translated as CAWSVLDGYTF.

This clone appeared a single time. The V call is TRBV5-8, the J call TRBJ2-5, with D perhaps TRBD2 (5 bases). Between the trimmed V and J ends, which lost 0 bases and 1 base, there was a span of 10 bases. Germline V gene sequence: CDR1 SGHTS, CDR2 YDEGEE. The CDR3 runs 15 residues. CDR3 loop: CASSLGRGLQETQYF. DNA for the CDR3: TGTGCCAGCAGCTTGGGTCGAGGACTCCAAGAGACCCAGTACTTC. Full variable domain (missing parts from reference TRBV5-8 and TRBJ2-5): EAGVTQSPTHLIKTRGQQATLRCSPISGHTSVYWYQQALGLGLQFLLWYDEGEERNRGNFPPRFSGRQFPNYSSELNVNALELEDSALYLCASSLGRGLQETQYFGPGTRLLVL.

V and J are TRBV5-1 and TRBJ2-2, with D perhaps TRBD1 (5 bases). The V end lost 1 base, the J end lost 4 bases, and 11 bases lay between the germline ends. The CDR3 contains 15 residues. Germline V lookup: CDR1 SGHRS, CDR2 YFSETQ. CDR3 nucleotides: TGCGCCAGCAGCTTGCACAGGATCGGCACCGGGGAGCTGTTTTTT. Translation: CASSLHRIGTGELFF.

The chain links TRBV2 to TRBJ2-2; the D is unclear. Germline V gene sequence: CDR1 SNHLY, CDR2 FYNNEI. This CDR3 is built from 15 residues. Between the trimmed V and J ends, which lost 5 bases and 0 bases, there was a span of 10 bases. The CDR3 DNA follows: TGTGCCAGCAGTTGGGCGGAGTCGAACACCGGGGAGCTGTTTTTT. Translated, it gives CASSWAESNTGELFF. Combining the CDR3 with reference TRBV2 and TRBJ2-2 gives the whole variable domain EPEVTQTPSHQVTQMGQEVILRCVPISNHLYFYWYRQILGQKVEFLVSFYNNEISEKSEIFDDQFSVERPDGSNFTLKIRSTKLEDSAMYFCASSWAESNTGELFFGEGSRLTVL.

This rearrangement joins TRBV4-1 to TRBJ1-3; D remains unclear. Germline V gives CDR1 MGHRA, CDR2 YSYEKL. CDR3 length: 14 residues. V lost 5 bases and J 0 bases, leaving 8 bases between the germline ends. CDR3 sequence: CASSLLDSGNTIYF. The DNA of the CDR3 is TGCGCCAGCAGCTTACTTGACTCTGGAAACACCATATATTTT.

V gene TRBV6-1 combines with J gene TRBJ2-4; 8 nucleotides align to TRBD1. CDR1 and CDR2 from the germline V gene are MNHNS and SASEGT. The CDR3 sequence is 14 residues long. Trimming took 6 bases from V and 0 from J; bases not matched to a gene: 1. CDR3 bases: TGTGCCAGCAGGGGGACAGGAGCCAAAAACATTCAGTACTTC. Translated, it gives CASRGTGAKNIQYF.

This chain joins TRBV18 and TRBJ2-5, with D tentatively TRBD1 or TRBD2 (5 bases each). The CDR3 spans 24 residues. Germline CDR1 and CDR2: KGHSH and LQKENI. The V end was cut by 1 base, the J end by 1 base, with 37 bases between. CDR3 protein: CASSPRDSRSQMLEGMPCQETQYF. The DNA of the CDR3 is TGTGCCAGCTCACCACGAGACTCGCGCAGCCAAATGCTTGAGGGGATGCCTTGCCAAGAGACCCAGTACTTC.

The table lists this clone with a few counts. The gene calls are TRBV2 and TRBJ1-5, with D possibly being TRBD1 (5 bases). The germline V gene has CDR1 SNHLY and CDR2 FYNNEI. This CDR3 has 14 residues. V lost 2 bases to trimming and J lost 4 bases, with 9 bases between them. CDR3 nucleotides: TGTGCCAGCAGTGAATTACGGGGGAATCAGCCCCAGCATTTT. It encodes CASSELRGNQPQHF.

V gene TRBV9 combines with J gene TRBJ1-2; D is unresolved. The CDR3 has 13 residues. V lost 3 bases to trimming and J lost 0 bases, with 6 bases between them. Germline CDR1 reads SGDLS; CDR2 reads YYNGEE. CDR3 in amino acids: CASSGAANYGYTF. The CDR3 DNA reads TGTGCCAGCAGCGGGGCGGCTAACTATGGCTACACCTTC.

The chain couples TRBV7-3 to TRBJ2-2, with TRBD1 as a possible D gene (6 bases). The CDR3 has 15 residues. Trimming removed 6 bases at V and 1 base at J, with 12 bases between. Per the germline V gene, CDR1 is SGHTA and CDR2 is FQGTGA. Here the CDR3 reads CASRPGAGNTGELFF. The DNA for the CDR3 is TGTGCCAGCAGACCAGGGGCGGGGAACACCGGGGAGCTGTTTTTT.

This chain links TRBV4-2 with TRBJ2-3; TRBD2 matches 10 bases. There are 14 residues in the CDR3. Germline values: CDR1 LGHNA, CDR2 YNFKEQ. V dropped 3 bases and J dropped 6; count of bases not matched to a gene: 3. The CDR3, as DNA: TGTGCCAGCAGCCAGGGGACTAGCGTTGATACGCAGTATTTT. It translates to CASSQGTSVDTQYF.

The chain has TRBV30 and TRBJ1-2, with unresolved D. The germline V gene has CDR1 GTSNPN and CDR2 SVGIG (reference sequence). V dropped 0 bases and J dropped 3 bases, with 8 bases sitting between them. There are 13 residues in the CDR3. This chain's CDR3 is CAWSVLADYGYTF. In DNA, the CDR3 is TGTGCCTGGAGTGTACTGGCAGACTATGGCTACACCTTC. Combining the CDR3 with reference TRBV30 and TRBJ1-2 gives the whole variable domain SQTIHQWPATLVQPVGSPLSLECTVEGTSNPNLYWYRQAAGRGLQLLFYSVGIGQISSEVPQNLSASRPQDRQFILSSKKLLLSDSGFYLCAWSVLADYGYTFGSGTRLTVV.

This sequence joins TRBV30 and TRBJ2-7; D possibly corresponds to TRBD1 (5 bases). The V gene's germline CDR1 is GTSNPN and CDR2 SVGIG (reference sequence). V lost 7 bases to trimming and J lost 0 bases, with 22 bases between them. This CDR3 is built from 16 residues. The CDR3 bases are TGTGCCTCCCAGGGATCGTTCCGCATCTCCTCCTACGAGCAGTACTTC. Protein sequence: CASQGSFRISSYEQYF.

The CDR3 sequence is CASTRGDTEAFF. The CDR3 DNA reads as TGTGCCAGCACAAGGGGGGACACTGAAGCTTTCTTT. This sequence joins TRBV6-1 and TRBJ1-1, with D possibly matching TRBD1 (6 bases). The CDR3 loop spans 12 amino acids. Trimming left V 7 bases short and J 3 bases short, with 9 bases between. Germline CDR1 is MNHNS and CDR2 is SASEGT.